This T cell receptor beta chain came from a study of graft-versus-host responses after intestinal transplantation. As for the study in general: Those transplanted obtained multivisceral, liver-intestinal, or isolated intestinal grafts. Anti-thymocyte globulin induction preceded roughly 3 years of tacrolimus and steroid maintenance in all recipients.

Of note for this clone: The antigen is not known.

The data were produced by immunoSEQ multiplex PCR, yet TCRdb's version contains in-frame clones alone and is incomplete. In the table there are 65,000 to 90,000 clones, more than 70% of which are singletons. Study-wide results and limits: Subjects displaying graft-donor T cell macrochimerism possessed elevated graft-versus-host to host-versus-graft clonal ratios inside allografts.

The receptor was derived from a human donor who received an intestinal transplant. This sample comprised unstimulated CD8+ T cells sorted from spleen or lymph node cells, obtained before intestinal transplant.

The CDR3 protein is CASSHLFFLSGNTIYF. Here the CDR3 DNA reads TGTGCCAGCAGCCACCTTTTCTTCCTCTCTGGAAACACCATATATTTT. This chain connects TRBV4-2 to TRBJ1-3; D is unclear. Germline loops: CDR1 LGHNA, CDR2 YNFKEQ. V lost 3 bases and J lost 0, with 12 bases in between. This CDR3 spans 16 amino acids.